Each of the 17 T cell receptor beta chains below was sequenced from the same sample in a study of shared clonotypes between healthy human individuals. Some clones are missing from TCRdb's copy, which holds only in-frame ones; the method was immunoSEQ multiplex PCR. The sample holds some 2,000,000 clones, less than 95% seen once. Naivety among CD8 cells was defined by CD45RO negativity and positive CCR7 selection, thereby excluding terminally differentiated effector memory CD45RA+ cells. Sequencing was performed on naive CD8+ T cells sorted from blood. The origin of the receptors is a young man in good health.

The chain couples TRBV13 to TRBJ1-5, with D hard to call. The CDR3 loop spans 13 amino acids. The germline V gene encodes CDR1 PRHDT and CDR2 FYEKMQ (reference sequence). The germline V and J ends were trimmed by 0 bases and 6 bases, with 6 bases remaining between them. Here the CDR3 reads CASSLGFTQPQHF. The CDR3 nucleotides are TGTGCCAGCAGCTTAGGGTTCACTCAGCCCCAGCATTTT.

CDR3 nucleotides: TGTGCCAGCAGTTTACCCGGGGTGCAACCCTACGAGCAGTACTTC. It yields the protein CASSLPGVQPYEQYF. This chain links TRBV27 with TRBJ2-7; D may be TRBD2 (5 bases). The CDR3 totals 15 residues. Germline V gives CDR1 MNHEY, CDR2 SMNVEV (reference sequence). Trimming removed 2 bases at V and 2 bases at J, with 13 bases between.

The chain combines TRBV6-1 with TRBJ2-7, with TRBD2 as a possible D gene (6 bases). The V gene lost 3 bases and the J gene lost 3 bases, with 12 bases spanning the gap. Per the germline V gene, CDR1 is MNHNS and CDR2 is SASEGT. This CDR3 has 14 amino acids. The CDR3 spells CASSDGLGGYEQYF. CDR3 DNA: TGTGCCAGCAGTGACGGCCTGGGGGGCTACGAGCAGTACTTC.

This chain joins TRBV2 and TRBJ1-5; D not certain. The V end lost 3 bases, the J end lost 2 bases, and 8 bases lay between the germline ends. The CDR3 loop spans 14 amino acids. Per germline, CDR1 SNHLY and CDR2 FYNNEI. The CDR3 sequence: CASSEWGGNQPQHF. The DNA for the CDR3 is TGTGCCAGCAGTGAGTGGGGAGGCAATCAGCCCCAGCATTTT. Looking up the rest from reference TRBV2 and TRBJ1-5 gives the full variable domain: EPEVTQTPSHQVTQMGQEVILRCVPISNHLYFYWYRQILGQKVEFLVSFYNNEISEKSEIFDDQFSVERPDGSNFTLKIRSTKLEDSAMYFCASSEWGGNQPQHFGDGTRLSIL.

The chain couples TRBV19 to TRBJ2-6; TRBD1 or TRBD2 may be the D gene (5 bases each). The CDR3 is made up of 14 amino acids. Germline-derived CDR1 and CDR2 are LNHDA and SQIVND (reference sequence). The V end was cut by 3 bases, the J end by 2 bases, with 5 bases between. CDR3 in DNA: TGTGCCAGTAGTATGGGGGCTGGGGCCAACGTCCTGACTTTC. It specifies CASSMGAGANVLTF.

The genes are TRBV6-5 and TRBJ2-1; D tentatively fits TRBD1 or TRBD2 (5 bases each). Deletions cut 6 bases from V and 5 bases from J, with 17 bases between. The CDR3 extends over 15 amino acids. Germline assignment: CDR1 MNHEY and CDR2 SVGAGI. The CDR3 region is CASRSLGTANNEQFF. CDR3 in DNA: TGTGCCAGCAGATCACTCGGGACCGCGAACAATGAGCAGTTCTTC.

The chain carries TRBV9 and TRBJ2-3; D gene unclear. Germline-derived CDR1 and CDR2 are SGDLS and YYNGEE. Trimming removed 2 bases at V and 5 bases at J, with 9 bases between. The CDR3 is 13 residues long. CDR3 residues: CASSVLSGDTQYF. DNA of the CDR3: TGTGCCAGCAGCGTTCTCTCGGGAGATACGCAGTATTTT.

This clone has only one observation. This sequence joins TRBV4-1 and TRBJ2-5, with 9 nucleotides matching TRBD2. CDR1 and CDR2 (germline): MGHRA, YSYEKL. After removal of 3 bases from V and 5 bases from J, the junction contained 4 bases not matched to a gene. The CDR3 is made up of 14 amino acids. The CDR3 is CASSQVAGVETQYF. CDR3 nucleotide sequence: TGCGCCAGCAGCCAGGTAGCGGGAGTTGAGACCCAGTACTTC.

This clone has a handful of counts. Additional DNA sequences in this sample encode the identical CDR3. The chain links TRBV27 to TRBJ2-1; D is possibly TRBD1 (5 bases). CDR3 length equals 12 residues. The germline CDR1 and CDR2 sequences are MNHEY and SMNVEV (reference sequence). V lost 5 bases, J lost 4 bases, and 6 bases lay in between. CDR3 in amino acids: CASSPGYNEQFF. The CDR3 nucleotides read TGTGCCAGCAGTCCAGGGTACAATGAGCAGTTCTTC.

The V and J genes are TRBV7-9 and TRBJ2-7; TRBD1 aligns across 9 bases. The CDR3 loop spans 17 amino acids. Unmatched junction bases numbered 12, after V lost 1 base and J lost 5 bases. The germline V gene encodes CDR1 SEHNR and CDR2 FQNEAQ (reference sequence). The CDR3 DNA sequence: TGTGCCAGCAGCTTAGTAGCTGGACAGGGGATAGCGGACGAGCAGTACTTC. Amino acids: CASSLVAGQGIADEQYF. The full variable domain, with the rest looked up from reference TRBV7-9 and TRBJ2-7, is DTGVSQNPRHKITKRGQNVTFRCDPISEHNRLYWYRQTLGQGPEFLTYFQNEAQLEKSRLLSDRFSAERPKGSFSTLEIQRTEQGDSAMYLCASSLVAGQGIADEQYFGPGTRLTVT.

V usage is TRBV6-6 and J usage is TRBJ2-1, with 10 bases fitting TRBD2. Germline CDR1 MNHNY, CDR2 SVGAGI (reference sequence). Trimming took 6 bases from V and 5 from J; bases not matched to a gene: 10. The CDR3 is made up of 16 amino acids. This chain's CDR3 is CASSPQAGGPNNEQFF. The CDR3 coding sequence is TGTGCCAGCAGCCCCCAAGCGGGAGGGCCAAACAATGAGCAGTTCTTC.

The rearrangement uses TRBV29-1 and TRBJ2-1; TRBD1 might be the D (6 bases). This CDR3 spans 16 amino acids. Between the trimmed V and J ends, which lost 3 bases and 7 bases, there was a span of 22 bases. CDR1 SQVTM and CDR2 ANQGSEA come from the germline V gene. CDR3 sequence (DNA): TGCAGCGTTGACGGCATCCCGGGACAAACCTTGAATGAGCAGTTCTTC. Amino acid sequence: CSVDGIPGQTLNEQFF.

This sequence joins TRBV11-2 and TRBJ1-1; 8 nucleotides match TRBD1. The CDR3 totals 15 residues. The junction had 8 bases not matched to a gene; V was cut back by 7 bases and J by 1 base. From germline, CDR1 is SGHAT and CDR2 FQNNGV. Written as DNA, the CDR3 is TGTGCCAGCACCTCCCCCGGGACAGGGAACACTGAAGCTTTCTTT. Amino acids: CASTSPGTGNTEAFF.

The CDR3 protein is CASSPGAPHRPKNTIYF. DNA for the CDR3: TGTGCCAGCAGCCCCGGGGCGCCCCACAGGCCAAAAAACACCATATATTTT. V gene TRBV11-3 combines with J gene TRBJ1-3, with a possible D match to TRBD1 (5 bases). Per the germline V gene, CDR1 is SGHNT and CDR2 is YENEEA. V was pared by 5 bases and J by 6 bases, with 23 bases between. The CDR3 has 17 residues.

The chain has TRBV7-9 and TRBJ2-3, with D perhaps TRBD1 or TRBD2 (5 bases each). CDR1 is SEHNR and CDR2 is FQNEAQ in the germline V gene (reference sequence). This CDR3 region has 14 residues. The V end was cut by 4 bases, the J end by 0 bases, with 8 bases between. The CDR3: CASSSRDSTDTQYF. The CDR3 DNA follows: TGTGCCAGCAGCTCTCGGGACAGCACAGATACGCAGTATTTT. The full variable domain, rest sourced from reference TRBV7-9 and TRBJ2-3, is DTGVSQNPRHKITKRGQNVTFRCDPISEHNRLYWYRQTLGQGPEFLTYFQNEAQLEKSRLLSDRFSAERPKGSFSTLEIQRTEQGDSAMYLCASSSRDSTDTQYFGPGTRLTVL.

This clone was seen just once. The V call is TRBV4-3, the J call TRBJ2-2; 9 bases map to TRBD2. The CDR3 totals 16 residues. V gave up 4 bases and J gave up 5 bases; unmatched junction bases: 8. Per the germline V gene, CDR1 is LGHNA and CDR2 is YSLEER. This CDR3 is CASSPLAGVGTGELFF. The DNA for the CDR3 is TGCGCCAGCAGCCCTTTAGCGGGAGTGGGAACCGGGGAGCTGTTTTTT.

The sample holds a few counts of this clone. The chain combines TRBV30 with TRBJ2-3; 12 bases are shared with TRBD2. The V gene end was trimmed by 2 bases and the J gene end by 3 bases; junction bases not matched to a gene: 18. The CDR3 is 20 residues long. The germline V gene encodes CDR1 GTSNPN and CDR2 SVGIG (reference sequence). CDR3 residues: CAWSRFQRYLAGGRTDTQYF. The CDR3, as DNA: TGTGCCTGGAGTCGATTTCAACGATATCTAGCGGGAGGGAGAACAGATACGCAGTATTTT. Complete variable domain (other parts from reference TRBV30 and TRBJ2-3): SQTIHQWPATLVQPVGSPLSLECTVEGTSNPNLYWYRQAAGRGLQLLFYSVGIGQISSEVPQNLSASRPQDRQFILSSKKLLLSDSGFYLCAWSRFQRYLAGGRTDTQYFGPGTRLTVL.